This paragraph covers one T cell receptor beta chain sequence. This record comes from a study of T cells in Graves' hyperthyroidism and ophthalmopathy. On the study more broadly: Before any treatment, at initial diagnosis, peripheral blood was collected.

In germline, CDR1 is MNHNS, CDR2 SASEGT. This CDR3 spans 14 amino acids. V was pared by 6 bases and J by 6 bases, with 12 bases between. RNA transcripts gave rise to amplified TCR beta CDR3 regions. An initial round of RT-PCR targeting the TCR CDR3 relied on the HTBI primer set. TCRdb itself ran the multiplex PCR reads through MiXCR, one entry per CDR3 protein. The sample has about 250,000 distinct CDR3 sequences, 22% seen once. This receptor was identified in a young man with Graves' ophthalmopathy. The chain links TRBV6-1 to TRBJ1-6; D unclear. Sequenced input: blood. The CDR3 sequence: CASSLAPGNSPLHF. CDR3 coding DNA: TGTGCCAGCAGCCTAGCCCCCGGTAATTCACCCCTCCACTTT.